What follows are 16 T cell receptor beta chains derived from one specimen sequenced in a study of synovial regulatory T cells in juvenile arthritis. Method: immunoSEQ multiplex PCR; TCRdb's copy keeps in-frame clones and lacks some. Found here are 8,000 to 10,000 clones; the top ten clones hold about 0.74%. Source material: Treg cells from blood. As to subset: remaining (HLA-DR-negative) circulating blood Treg cells. These receptors came from a donor younger than 30 with juvenile idiopathic arthritis.

The chain is built from TRBV5-1 and TRBJ1-3; TCRdb calls TRBD1, which cannot be checked without DNA. The CDR3 is 16 amino acids. No DNA sequence was recorded. From germline, CDR1 is SGHRS and CDR2 YFSETQ. CDR3 in amino acids: CASSPAAGWGGNTIYF. The variable domain in full, completed from reference TRBV5-1 and TRBJ1-3, reads KAGVTQTPRYLIKTRGQQVTLSCSPISGHRSVSWYQQTPGQGLQFLFEYFSETQRNKGNFPGRFSGRQFSNSRSEMNVSTLELGDSALYLCASSPAAGWGGNTIYFGEGSWLTVV.

The gene calls are TRBV10-3 and TRBJ1-5. This CDR3 has 15 residues. No DNA has been recorded. The V gene's germline CDR1 is ENHRY and CDR2 SYGVKD. The CDR3: CAISVRAAGNQPQHF.

The chain is built from TRBV6-5 and TRBJ2-7; absent DNA, TCRdb's TRBD1 call cannot be checked. Germline V gives CDR1 MNHEY, CDR2 SVGAGI. The CDR3 totals 13 residues. This entry has no DNA. CDR3 amino acids: CASNPTGTYEQYF.

The genes are TRBV19 and TRBJ1-4; TCRdb outputs TRBD1, but without DNA this stays unchecked. CDR1 is LNHDA, CDR2 SQIVND, per germline (reference sequence). The CDR3 sequence is 15 residues long. There is no recorded DNA. Here the CDR3 reads CASRGNRGEGGKLFF.

This sequence joins TRBV5-1 and TRBJ2-4; absent DNA, TCRdb's TRBD2 call cannot be checked. The germline V gene encodes CDR1 SGHRS and CDR2 YFSETQ. CDR3 length: 17 residues. DNA was not recorded. CDR3 region: CASSLVGLAGGLNIQYF.

The J gene is TRBJ2-7, the V gene TRBV21-1; absent DNA, TCRdb's TRBD1 call cannot be checked. TRBV21-1 is reported as a pseudogene. The CDR3 is made up of 14 amino acids. DNA for this receptor is not on file. CDR3 sequence reads: CASSKARTPYEQYF.

This chain uses TRBV4-3 with TRBJ2-3; TCRdb lists TRBD1, though no DNA is available to test this call. The length of the CDR3 is 15 residues. This entry has no DNA. Germline lookup yields CDR1 LGHNA and CDR2 YSLEER. The CDR3 sequence: CASSQDTGTRDTQYF.

The chain recombines TRBV6-6 with TRBJ2-7; no DNA is available, so the TRBD2 call from TCRdb remains unchecked. This CDR3 spans 15 amino acids. No DNA appears here. In germline, CDR1 is MNHNY, CDR2 SVGAGI (reference sequence). The CDR3 protein is CASKVRGESHYEQYF.

The V and J genes are TRBV11-2 and TRBJ1-2; absent DNA, TCRdb's TRBD1 call cannot be checked. Germline lookup yields CDR1 SGHAT and CDR2 FQNNGV. CDR3 length: 13 amino acids. No nucleotide data were recorded. CDR3 sequence reads: CASSFIRNYGYTF.

The chain links TRBV28 to TRBJ1-1; TCRdb proposes TRBD1, but this gene call is untestable without DNA. The CDR3 totals 14 residues. The DNA is unrecorded. The germline CDR1 and CDR2 sequences are MDHEN and SYDVKM. The CDR3 protein is CATEESQGWTEAFF.

This chain uses TRBV5-6 with TRBJ2-2; TCRdb reports TRBD2, a call that lacks DNA to check it against. This CDR3 contains 14 residues. No DNA is recorded. Per the germline V gene, CDR1 is SGHDT and CDR2 is YYEEEE. This CDR3 reads CASSLSLNTGELFF.

The chain has TRBV4-3 and TRBJ2-3; there is no DNA to check the TCRdb D call of TRBD1. Germline V gives CDR1 LGHNA, CDR2 YSLEER. The CDR3 spans 14 residues. The record lacks a DNA sequence. CDR3 sequence: CASSQAFIQGEQYF.

The V gene is TRBV19, the J gene TRBJ2-6; TCRdb designates TRBD2, a call that cannot be tested without DNA. CDR1 and CDR2 from the germline V gene are LNHDA and SQIVND (reference sequence). This CDR3 has 14 residues. DNA is not on record. The CDR3 protein is CASGLRTGANVLTF. Supplemented by reference TRBV19 and TRBJ2-6, the full variable domain reads DGGITQSPKYLFRKEGQNVTLSCEQNLNHDAMYWYRQDPGQGLRLIYYSQIVNDFQKGDIAEGYSVSREKKESFPLTVTSAQKNPTAFYLCASGLRTGANVLTFGAGSRLTVL.

V is TRBV9 and J is TRBJ2-6; no DNA is available, so the TRBD1 call from TCRdb remains unchecked. This CDR3 contains 16 residues. Only the protein sequence is given. Germline V lookup: CDR1 SGDLS, CDR2 YYNGEE. The chain's CDR3 is CASSRDRPSGANVLTF.

The rearrangement uses TRBV4-3 and TRBJ2-1. Germline V gene data show CDR1 as LGHNA and CDR2 as YSLEER. The CDR3 is 14 residues long. No DNA is recorded. The CDR3 loop reads CASSQMTRGNEQFF.

J is TRBJ2-7 and V is TRBV5-6; the TCRdb call, TRBD1, lacks DNA for checking. Germline V CDR1 and CDR2: SGHDT, YYEEEE. The CDR3 totals 11 residues. No coding sequence is recorded. The CDR3 is CASSLGTGEYF.